The following is a T cell receptor beta chain sequence with its context. Its cognate antigen is unknown. There are 13 residues in the CDR3. Germline V gives CDR1 SNHLY, CDR2 FYNNEI. The junction had 2 bases not matched to a gene; V was cut back by 4 bases and J by 5 bases. The record originates from a study of vaccination effects on CD4 cells after COVID-19. Study background: Post-vaccine samples followed the second dose by a median of 72 days.

Before sequencing, viral peptide pools were used by the ViraFEST assay to expand antigen-specific CD4+ T cells. Following an approximately 9-day culture, CD4+ T cells were purified. Two-dose BNT162b2 or mRNA-1273 vaccination was given to participants. Using immunoSEQ multiplex PCR, the repertoire was profiled, and TCRdb retains in-frame clones only, with some absent. The sample holds around 60,000 clones; approximately 73% are singletons and the top ten take roughly 1.2%. Here the sequenced sample was CD4+ T cells from PBMCs cultured with HCoV-229E spike peptides, taken after COVID-19 vaccination. V and J are TRBV2 and TRBJ2-3; 8 bases line up with TRBD1. The sequence came from a human donor who received a COVID-19 vaccine. CDR3 in DNA: TGTGCCAGCAGTGGACAGGGGATAGATACGCAGTATTTT. Protein product: CASSGQGIDTQYF.